Reported below is one T cell receptor beta chain. From the germline J gene comes the end of the CDR3, since the read stops 3 residues before it. Per the germline V gene, CDR1 is SNHLY and CDR2 is FYNNEI. V was trimmed by 5 bases and J by 7 bases, leaving 17 bases between them. CDR3 length equals 14 residues. The data were obtained in a study of Tregs in tolerant kidney transplant recipients. Method: immunoSEQ multiplex PCR; TCRdb's copy keeps in-frame clones and lacks some. This specimen shows tens of thousands of clones; the ten leading clones hold roughly 0.89%. Unstimulated regulatory T cells (CD4+CD25+CD127-), CD4+CD25- non-regulatory cells, CD4 and CD8 cells were FACS-sorted from thawed PBMCs.

This clonotype originated in a human donor who received a combined kidney and bone marrow transplant. Source: CD4+ T cells from blood, taken before the transplant. This chain connects TRBV2 to TRBJ1-2, with D perhaps TRBD1 (6 bases). The CDR3 sequence: CASSRGRGAGGYTF. The DNA read from the CDR3 is TGTGCCAGCAGTAGGGGGAGGGGCGCGGGTGGC.